The rows below give T cell receptor beta chains drawn from one sample of a study of blood T cells in healthy people across ages. MiXCR was run by TCRdb on the 5' RACE reads, yielding one entry per CDR3 protein. This sample has a few hundred thousand distinct CDR3 sequences, with 25% to 30% found just once. What was sequenced was blood. The receptor source for this set is a woman between 65 and 79 years old in good health. Each CDR3 is given with its conserved first and last residue. The D gene is left open where the match is weak. Only some rows state a clone size, as once, few, many or a class for expanded clones.

clone size	D gene	J gene	V gene	CDR3 protein	CDR3 DNA
.	.	TRBJ1-1	TRBV5-1	CASSLKGQLTEAFF	TGCGCCAGCAGTTTGAAGGGTCAGCTCACTGAAGCTTTCTTT
.	TRBD2	TRBJ2-7	TRBV12-3/TRBV12-4	CASSPQAGARYEQYF	TGTGCCAGCAGTCCTCAAGCGGGGGCCCGGTACGAGCAGTACTTC
.	.	TRBJ2-7	TRBV18	CASAPPGKGSYEQYF	TGTGCCAGCGCACCACCGGGTAAAGGTTCCTACGAGCAGTACTTC
.	TRBD1	TRBJ2-1	TRBV6-1	CASSEPGQGPNEQFF	TGTGCCAGCAGTGAACCGGGACAGGGACCTAATGAGCAGTTCTTC
.	TRBD2	TRBJ2-1	TRBV6-2/TRBV6-3	CASSVSSGGYNEQFF	TGTGCCAGCAGTGTATCTAGCGGGGGGTACAATGAGCAGTTCTTC
.	.	TRBJ2-4	TRBV5-1	CASSLRPNDIQYF	TGCGCCAGCAGCTTGAGACCGAATGACATTCAGTACTTC
.	.	TRBJ1-2	TRBV28	CASRPYDRDAYGYTF	TGTGCCAGCAGACCATATGACCGGGACGCCTATGGCTACACCTTC
.	TRBD2	TRBJ2-3	TRBV2	CASTFEVAGTDTQYF	TGTGCCAGCACCTTCGAAGTAGCGGGAACAGATACGCAGTATTTT
.	.	TRBJ1-2	TRBV29-1	CSGTRGAGGYTF	TGCAGCGGAACTCGGGGGGCCGGCGGCTACACCTTC
.	TRBD1	TRBJ1-4	TRBV9	CASSGGTANNEKLFF	TGTGCCAGCAGCGGGGGGACAGCAAATAATGAAAAACTGTTTTTT
.	.	TRBJ2-3	TRBV7-9	CASSSQGMGTDTQYF	TGTGCCAGCAGCTCACAGGGAATGGGCACAGATACGCAGTATTTT
few	.	TRBJ2-3	TRBV5-1	CASSSATGASTDTQYF	TGCGCCAGCAGCAGCGCGACCGGAGCTAGCACAGATACGCAGTATTTT
few	.	TRBJ2-7	TRBV9	CASSVAPESSYEQYF	TGTGCCAGCAGCGTCGCCCCCGAGTCTTCCTACGAGCAGTACTTC